This T cell receptor (beta chain) was sequenced for a study of T cells in Graves' hyperthyroidism and ophthalmopathy. Note on this clonotype: The antigen remains undetermined. This clone may be a read error of a much larger clone one base away.

Study-level findings and limits: Patients with ophthalmopathy were separated from those with stable hyperthyroidism by a 13 V-J model. Most clonotypes expanded in the thyroid (above 0.001) were also present in blood.

Exclusion followed for patients with uncontrolled infection, other autoimmune disease, pregnancy or lactation. Thyroid ultrasound, orbital computed tomography, clinical symptoms, and serum thyroxine and TRAb underpinned diagnoses. Researchers took RNA transcripts and amplified the TCR beta CDR3 regions from them. HTBI primers drove first-round RT-PCR of the TCR CDR3. TCRdb re-called the multiplex PCR reads with MiXCR, one entry per CDR3 protein. The sample holds 600,000 to 700,000 distinct CDR3 sequences; 45% are singletons and the top ten take less than 9.5%. This TCR was recovered from an adult man with Graves' disease, either hyperthyroidism or ophthalmopathy (not recorded which). Sequencing was carried out using peripheral blood or thyroid tissue (not recorded which).

In nucleotides, the CDR3 is TGTGCCAGCGGCGTAGCGGGGTCAGGTCAGCCCCAGCATTTT. The encoded protein is CASGVAGSGQPQHF. This chain uses TRBV12-3 or TRBV12-4 with TRBJ1-5; D is undetermined. V was pared by 8 bases and J by 6 bases, with 17 bases between. The CDR3 covers 14 residues.